Each of the 5 T cell receptor beta chains below was sequenced from the same sample in a study of T cell clones after liver transplantation. Clones were read by immunoSEQ multiplex PCR, and TCRdb kept only the in-frame ones, dropping some. The table records over 60,000 clones, 75% to 85% of them present only once. The sequenced sample was CD4+ T cells from blood, obtained before liver transplant. These receptor sequences come from a human donor who received a liver transplant.

J is TRBJ1-3 and V is TRBV7-2; D may be TRBD1 (5 bases). CDR1 SGHTA and CDR2 FQGNSA come from the germline V gene. Trimming stripped 2 bases from V and 0 bases from J, with 8 bases between. This CDR3 region has 15 residues. The chain's CDR3 is CASSLKGRSGNTIYF. As DNA, the CDR3 is TGTGCCAGCAGCTTAAAGGGGCGCTCTGGAAACACCATATATTTT.

The chain uses TRBV11-2 and TRBJ2-3, with 7 bases fitting TRBD1. The germline V gene encodes CDR1 SGHAT and CDR2 FQNNGV. The CDR3 loop spans 17 amino acids. V gave up 4 bases and J gave up 1 base; unmatched junction bases: 11. As DNA, the CDR3 is TGTGCCAGCAGCTCCGCCCTAGGACAGGCTGGCACAGATACGCAGTATTTT. Encoded protein: CASSSALGQAGTDTQYF.

The rearrangement uses TRBV7-9 and TRBJ2-3; 7 nucleotides line up with TRBD1. The germline gives CDR1 SEHNR, CDR2 FQNEAQ (reference sequence). CDR3 length: 18 amino acids. V trimming: 6 bases; J trimming: 4 bases; junction bases outside the gene matches: 19. CDR3 region: CASRPRGGVRTGADTQYF. CDR3 nucleotides: TGTGCCAGCAGACCGAGAGGGGGAGTGAGGACAGGAGCAGATACGCAGTATTTT.

Only a few counts were recorded for this clone. The CDR3 DNA reads as TGTGCCAGCAGCTTAGCGAATGAGCAGTTCTTC. Amino acid sequence: CASSLANEQFF. J is TRBJ2-1 and V is TRBV7-9, with D unclear. Germline-derived CDR1 and CDR2 are SEHNR and FQNEAQ (reference sequence). Trimming took off 0 bases at V and 7 bases at J, with 1 base between the two ends. This CDR3 is built from 11 residues.

This rearrangement joins TRBV5-1 to TRBJ2-7, with a tentative D call TRBD2 (5 bases). CDR1 and CDR2 from the germline V gene are SGHRS and YFSETQ. V dropped 0 bases and J dropped 3 bases, with 10 bases sitting between them. The CDR3 extends over 14 amino acids. In DNA form, the CDR3 reads TGCGCCAGCAGCTTGGTAGGACTGGGCTACGAGCAGTACTTC. Amino acids: CASSLVGLGYEQYF.